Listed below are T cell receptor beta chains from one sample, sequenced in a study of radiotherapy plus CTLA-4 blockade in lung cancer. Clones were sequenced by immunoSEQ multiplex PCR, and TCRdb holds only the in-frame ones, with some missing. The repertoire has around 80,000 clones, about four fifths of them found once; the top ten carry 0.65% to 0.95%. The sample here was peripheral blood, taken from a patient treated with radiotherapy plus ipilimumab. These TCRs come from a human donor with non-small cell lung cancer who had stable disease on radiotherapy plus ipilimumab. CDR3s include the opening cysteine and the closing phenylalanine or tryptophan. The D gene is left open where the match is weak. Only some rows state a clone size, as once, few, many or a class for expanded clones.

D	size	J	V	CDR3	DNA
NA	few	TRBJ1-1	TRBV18	CASSPMATENTEAFF	TGTGCCAGCTCACCCATGGCAACCGAGAACACTGAAGCTTTCTTT
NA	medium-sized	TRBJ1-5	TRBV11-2	CASSFGVGNQPQHF	TGTGCCAGCAGCTTTGGGGTTGGCAATCAGCCCCAGCATTTT
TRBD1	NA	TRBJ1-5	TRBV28	CASSPSNHSPGQGAQDQPQHF	TGTGCCAGCAGTCCTTCGAACCATAGCCCGGGACAGGGGGCGCAGGATCAGCCCCAGCATTTT
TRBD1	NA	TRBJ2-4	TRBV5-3	CARSGDRERSKNIQYF	TGTGCCAGAAGCGGTGACAGGGAGAGGTCCAAAAACATTCAGTACTTC
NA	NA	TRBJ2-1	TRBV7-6	CAGTGPKNNEQFF	TGTGCCGGGACCGGGCCCAAAAACAATGAGCAGTTCTTC
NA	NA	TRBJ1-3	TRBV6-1	CASGGVWQAGTIYF	TGTGCCAGCGGGGGGGTCTGGCAGGCAGGCACCATATATTTT
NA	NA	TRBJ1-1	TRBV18	CASSGRTTEAFF	TGTGCCAGTTCCGGACGGACCACTGAAGCTTTCTTT
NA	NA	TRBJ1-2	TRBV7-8	CASSRPDQGSYGYTF	TGTGCCAGCAGCCGCCCGGACCAGGGCAGTTACGGCTACACCTTC
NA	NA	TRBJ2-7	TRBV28	CASNQAPSYEQYF	TGTGCCAGCAACCAGGCGCCCTCCTACGAGCAGTACTTC
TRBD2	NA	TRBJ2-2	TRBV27	CASSLRGTSGRAHTGELFF	TGTGCCAGCAGTTTGAGGGGGACTAGCGGGAGGGCCCACACCGGGGAGCTGTTTTTT
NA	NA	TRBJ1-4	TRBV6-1	CASSEAWGFSNEKLFF	TGTGCCAGCAGTGAAGCCTGGGGATTTAGTAATGAAAAACTGTTTTTT
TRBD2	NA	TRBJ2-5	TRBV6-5	CASSPRGGLETQYF	TGTGCCAGCAGTCCACGGGGGGGCCTGGAGACCCAGTACTTC
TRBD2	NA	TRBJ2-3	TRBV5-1	CASSPGLAGASTDTQYF	TGCGCCAGCAGCCCCGGGCTAGCGGGGGCTAGCACAGATACGCAGTATTTT
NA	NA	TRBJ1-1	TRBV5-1	CASSPESVRTEAFF	TGCGCCAGCAGCCCAGAATCGGTGAGGACTGAAGCTTTCTTT
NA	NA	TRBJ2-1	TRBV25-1	CASSGALPGQNLNEQFF	TGTGCCAGCAGTGGAGCTCTTCCGGGACAAAATTTAAATGAGCAGTTCTTC
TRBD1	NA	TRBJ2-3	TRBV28	CASSLRQGTDTQYF	TGTGCCAGCAGTTTAAGACAGGGAACAGATACGCAGTATTTT
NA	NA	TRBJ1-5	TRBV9	CASSVDGGAGQPQHF	TGTGCCAGCAGCGTAGACGGAGGGGCGGGTCAGCCCCAGCATTTT
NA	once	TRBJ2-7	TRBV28	CASSLRGSGQYF	TGTGCCAGCAGTCTAAGAGGATCAGGGCAGTACTTC
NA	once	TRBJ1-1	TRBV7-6	CASTQDEMNTEAFF	TGTGCCAGCACCCAAGACGAGATGAACACTGAAGCTTTCTTT
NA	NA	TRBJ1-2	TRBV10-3	CAISESGTLPFYGYTF	TGTGCCATCAGTGAGTCTGGGACCCTTCCTTTCTATGGCTACACCTTC
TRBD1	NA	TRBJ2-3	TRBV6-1	CASIPPGTATQYF	TGTGCCAGTATCCCCCCCGGGACAGCTACGCAGTATTTT
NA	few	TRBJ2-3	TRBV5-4	CASLPGSKVITSTDTQYF	TGTGCCAGCCTCCCGGGTAGCAAAGTTATAACTAGCACAGATACGCAGTATTTT
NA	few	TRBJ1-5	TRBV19	CASNLGAQPQHF	TGTGCCAGTAATTTGGGGGCGCAGCCCCAGCATTTT
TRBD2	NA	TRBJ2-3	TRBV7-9	CASSLASGSDTQYF	TGTGCCAGCAGCTTAGCCAGCGGGAGTGATACGCAGTATTTT
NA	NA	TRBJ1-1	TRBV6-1	CASSATLENTEAFF	TGTGCCAGCAGTGCGACCCTGGAGAACACTGAAGCTTTCTTT
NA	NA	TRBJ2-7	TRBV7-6	CASSLKGPPAYEQYF	TGTGCCAGCAGCTTAAAGGGTCCTCCCGCCTACGAGCAGTACTTC
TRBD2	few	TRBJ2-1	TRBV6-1	CASSPAGDNEQFF	TGTGCCAGCAGCCCAGCGGGGGACAATGAGCAGTTCTTC
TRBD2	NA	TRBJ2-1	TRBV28	CASSPTTSGVGNEQFF	TGTGCCAGCAGTCCCACGACTAGCGGGGTTGGTAATGAGCAGTTCTTC
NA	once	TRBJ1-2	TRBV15	CATSRGPGNYGYTF	TGTGCCACCAGCAGAGGACCAGGGAACTATGGCTACACCTTC
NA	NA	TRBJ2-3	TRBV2	CASRIVTDTQYF	TGTGCCAGCAGGATCGTAACAGATACGCAGTATTTT
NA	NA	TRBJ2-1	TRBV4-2	CASSQRGGKNEQFF	TGTGCCAGCAGCCAGAGGGGGGGAAAAAATGAGCAGTTCTTC
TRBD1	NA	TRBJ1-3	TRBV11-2	CASSPPLRQGLGNTIYF	TGTGCCAGCAGCCCACCGCTTAGACAGGGTTTAGGAAACACCATATATTTT
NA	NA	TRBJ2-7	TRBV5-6	CASSRRGGEYEQYF	TGTGCCAGCAGCCGCAGGGGCGGGGAATACGAGCAGTACTTC
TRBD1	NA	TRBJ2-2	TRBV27	CASSFRRGSTGELFF	TGTGCCAGCAGTTTCCGCAGGGGGAGCACCGGGGAGCTGTTTTTT
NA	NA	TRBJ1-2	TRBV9	CASSGVRDGNYGYTF	TGTGCCAGCAGCGGCGTCCGGGACGGAAACTATGGCTACACCTTC
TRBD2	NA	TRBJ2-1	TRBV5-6	CASSLEQTSGINEQFF	TGTGCCAGCAGCTTGGAGCAGACTAGCGGGATCAATGAGCAGTTCTTC